This paragraph reports one T cell receptor (beta chain). This entry belongs to a study of blood T cell repertoires in COVID-19. Profiled with immunoSEQ multiplex PCR; TCRdb holds only in-frame clones, not every one. Of 45,000 to 65,000 clones detected, approximately 88% appear once; the ten largest clones hold 10%. J lost 2 bases, V lost 3 bases, and 8 bases had no gene match. This CDR3 has 16 amino acids. The germline gives CDR1 SEHNR, CDR2 FQNEAQ (reference sequence). While infection was still active, Seattle patients were enrolled and then followed longitudinally. Sequencing was performed on peripheral blood. The sequence was obtained from a young man with COVID-19, enrolled during active disease. The genes are TRBV7-9 and TRBJ2-7, with 9 bases fitting TRBD1. The DNA of the CDR3 is TGTGCCAGCAGCTTCTCGGACAGGGGTATCCCCTACGAGCAGTACTTC. Translating it yields CASSFSDRGIPYEQYF.